The 2 T cell receptor beta chains presented below share a single source sample, sequenced in a study of blood T cells in healthy people across ages. Next came a second PCR, run for 7 to 11 cycles, which used a sample-barcoded 5' primer along with a J-beta primer mix. TCRdb re-called the 5' RACE reads through MiXCR, storing one row per CDR3 protein. The repertoire holds about 1.6 million distinct CDR3 sequences, with approximately 32% as singletons. Sequenced: blood. The receptors stem from a woman in her 30s in good health.

The J gene is TRBJ2-5, the V gene TRBV6-1; TRBD2 aligns across 11 bases. Germline V gene sequence: CDR1 MNHNS, CDR2 SASEGT. The V segment lost 3 bases and the J segment 5 bases; nucleotides outside the gene matches: 5. The CDR3 is 15 residues long. The CDR3 nucleotides read TGTGCCAGCAGTGAGGTAGCGGGGGGGCAGGAGACCCAGTACTTC. Translated, it gives CASSEVAGGQETQYF.

In regard to this clonotype: The junction and the germline gene differ at one end; a read error may be behind it. This sequence joins TRBV12-3 or TRBV12-4 and TRBJ1-2; no clear D gene. The CDR3 consists of 14 residues. The CDR3 region has the DNA TGTGTCAGCAGTTTAGAGGGTATCCACTATGGCTACACCTTC. The encoded protein is CVSSLEGIHYGYTF.